The present entry profiles one T cell receptor (beta chain) with its context. Assay: immunoSEQ multiplex PCR; the TCRdb copy retains only in-frame clones and omits some. This sample yields about 110,000 clones, of which less than 95% are seen a single time; 1.6% belongs to the top ten. This sample is drawn from a study of T cell changes during pregnancy in multiple sclerosis. Germline CDR1 is MNHEY and CDR2 is SMNVEV (reference sequence). V dropped 7 bases and J dropped 8 bases, with 26 bases sitting between them. The CDR3 loop spans 16 amino acids. This clonotype was sampled from a female donor with multiple sclerosis, enrolled in a pregnancy study. The chain joins TRBV27 to TRBJ1-2; possible D gene TRBD1, 6 bases. The sequencing here drew on peripheral blood, taken before pregnancy. CDR3 coding DNA: TGTGCCAGCAAGGGGGGGAAAAAGGGTGAGATCGAGGGCTACACCTTC. Translated, it gives CASKGGKKGEIEGYTF.